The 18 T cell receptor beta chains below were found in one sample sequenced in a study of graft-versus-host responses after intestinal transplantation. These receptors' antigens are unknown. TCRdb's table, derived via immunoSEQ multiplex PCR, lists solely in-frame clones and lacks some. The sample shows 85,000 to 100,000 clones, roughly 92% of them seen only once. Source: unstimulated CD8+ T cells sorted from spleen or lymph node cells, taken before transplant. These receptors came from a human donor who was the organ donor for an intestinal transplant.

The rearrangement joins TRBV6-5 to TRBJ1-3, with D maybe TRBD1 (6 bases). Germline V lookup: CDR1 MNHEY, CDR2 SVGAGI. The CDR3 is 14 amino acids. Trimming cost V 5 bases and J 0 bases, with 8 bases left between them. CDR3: CASSQGSSGNTIYF. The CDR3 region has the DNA TGTGCCAGCAGTCAGGGGAGCTCTGGAAACACCATATATTTT.

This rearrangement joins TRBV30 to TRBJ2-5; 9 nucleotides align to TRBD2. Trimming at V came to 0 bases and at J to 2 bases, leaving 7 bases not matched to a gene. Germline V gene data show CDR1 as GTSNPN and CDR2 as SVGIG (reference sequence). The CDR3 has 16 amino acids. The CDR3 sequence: CAWSVDSGGLQETQYF. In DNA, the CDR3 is TGTGCCTGGAGTGTGGATAGCGGGGGCCTGCAAGAGACCCAGTACTTC.

CDR3 in amino acids: CSALLEVQEQFF. The CDR3 DNA is TGCAGCGCCCTCCTAGAGGTTCAGGAGCAGTTCTTC. This chain connects TRBV29-1 to TRBJ2-1, with D unclear. This CDR3 contains 12 residues. Trimming took off 7 bases at V and 10 bases at J, with 17 bases between the two ends. Looked up from germline, CDR1 is SQVTM and CDR2 is ANQGSEA.

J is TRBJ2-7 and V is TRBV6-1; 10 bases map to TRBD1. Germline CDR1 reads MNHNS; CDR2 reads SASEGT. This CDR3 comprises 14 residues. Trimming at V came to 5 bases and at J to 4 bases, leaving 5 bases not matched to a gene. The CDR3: CASSIGQGVYEQYF. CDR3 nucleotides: TGTGCCAGCAGTATCGGACAGGGGGTTTACGAGCAGTACTTC.

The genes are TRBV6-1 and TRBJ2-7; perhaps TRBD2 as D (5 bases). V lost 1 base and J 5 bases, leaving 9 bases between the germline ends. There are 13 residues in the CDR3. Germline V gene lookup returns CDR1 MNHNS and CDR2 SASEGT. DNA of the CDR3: TGTGCCAGCAGTGAAGGGTTTAGCGACGAGCAGTACTTC. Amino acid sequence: CASSEGFSDEQYF.

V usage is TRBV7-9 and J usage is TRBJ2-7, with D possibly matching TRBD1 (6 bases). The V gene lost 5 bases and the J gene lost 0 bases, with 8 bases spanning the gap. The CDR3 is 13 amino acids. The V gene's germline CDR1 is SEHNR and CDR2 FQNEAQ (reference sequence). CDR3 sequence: CASSPDSSYEQYF. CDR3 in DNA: TGTGCCAGCAGCCCGGACAGCTCCTACGAGCAGTACTTC. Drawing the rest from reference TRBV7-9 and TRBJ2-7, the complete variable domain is DTGVSQNPRHKITKRGQNVTFRCDPISEHNRLYWYRQTLGQGPEFLTYFQNEAQLEKSRLLSDRFSAERPKGSFSTLEIQRTEQGDSAMYLCASSPDSSYEQYFGPGTRLTVT.

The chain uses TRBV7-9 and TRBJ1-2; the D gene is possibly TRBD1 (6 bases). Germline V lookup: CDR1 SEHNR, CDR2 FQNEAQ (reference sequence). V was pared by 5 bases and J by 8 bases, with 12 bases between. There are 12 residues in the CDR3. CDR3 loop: CASSVSTGGYTF. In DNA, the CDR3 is TGTGCCAGCAGCGTATCCACAGGGGGCTACACCTTC.

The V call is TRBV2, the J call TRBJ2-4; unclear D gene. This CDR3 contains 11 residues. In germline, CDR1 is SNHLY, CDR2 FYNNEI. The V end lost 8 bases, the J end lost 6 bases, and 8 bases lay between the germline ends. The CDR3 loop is CASAVSNIQYF. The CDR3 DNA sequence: TGTGCCAGCGCGGTGTCAAACATTCAGTACTTC.

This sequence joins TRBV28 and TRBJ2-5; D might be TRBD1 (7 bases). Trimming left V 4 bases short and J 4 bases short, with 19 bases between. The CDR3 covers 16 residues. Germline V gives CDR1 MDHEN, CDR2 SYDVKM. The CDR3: CASSSWSGGSRETQYF. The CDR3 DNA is TGTGCCAGCAGTTCCTGGTCAGGGGGGTCGCGAGAGACCCAGTACTTC.

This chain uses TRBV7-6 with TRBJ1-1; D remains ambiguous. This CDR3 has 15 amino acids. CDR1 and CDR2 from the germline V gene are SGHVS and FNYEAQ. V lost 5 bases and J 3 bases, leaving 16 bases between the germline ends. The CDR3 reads CASSPRRGSHTEAFF. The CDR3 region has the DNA TGTGCCAGCAGCCCGAGACGGGGAAGTCACACTGAAGCTTTCTTT. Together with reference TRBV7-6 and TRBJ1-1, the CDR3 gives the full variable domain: GAGVSQSPRYKVTKRGQDVALRCDPISGHVSLYWYRQALGQGPEFLTYFNYEAQQDKSGLPNDRFSAERPEGSISTLTIQRTEQRDSAMYRCASSPRRGSHTEAFFGQGTRLTVV.

CDR3 residues: CASSFVVGGSYSYEQYF. As DNA, the CDR3 is TGTGCCAGCAGTTTTGTCGTCGGGGGATCTTACTCCTACGAGCAGTACTTC. The chain carries TRBV28 and TRBJ2-7, with D tentatively TRBD2 (6 bases). The CDR3 runs to 17 residues. The V gene's germline CDR1 is MDHEN and CDR2 SYDVKM. Between the trimmed V and J ends, which lost 3 bases and 0 bases, there was a span of 18 bases.

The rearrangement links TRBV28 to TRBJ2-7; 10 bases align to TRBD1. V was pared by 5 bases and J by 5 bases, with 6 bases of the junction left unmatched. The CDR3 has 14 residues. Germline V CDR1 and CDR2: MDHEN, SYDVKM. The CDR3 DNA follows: TGTGCCAGCAGTAACCGGGACAGGGGCCACGAGCAGTACTTC. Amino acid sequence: CASSNRDRGHEQYF.

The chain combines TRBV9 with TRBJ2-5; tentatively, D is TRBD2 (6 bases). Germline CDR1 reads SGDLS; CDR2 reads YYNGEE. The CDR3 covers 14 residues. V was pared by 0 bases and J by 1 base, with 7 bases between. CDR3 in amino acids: CASSVGDFQETQYF. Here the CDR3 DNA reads TGTGCCAGCAGCGTAGGGGACTTCCAAGAGACCCAGTACTTC.

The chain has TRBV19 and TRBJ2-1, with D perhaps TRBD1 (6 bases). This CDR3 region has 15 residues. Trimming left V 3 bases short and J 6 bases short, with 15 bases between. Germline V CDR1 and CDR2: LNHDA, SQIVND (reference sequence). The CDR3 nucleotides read TGTGCCAGTAGTATGATTGGGGGCTGGGGCAATGAGCAGTTCTTC. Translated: CASSMIGGWGNEQFF.

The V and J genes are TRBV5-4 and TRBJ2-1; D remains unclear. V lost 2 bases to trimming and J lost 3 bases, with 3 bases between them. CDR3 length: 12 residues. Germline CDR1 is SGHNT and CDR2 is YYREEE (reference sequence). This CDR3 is CASSFIYNEQFF. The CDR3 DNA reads TGTGCCAGCAGCTTCATCTACAATGAGCAGTTCTTC.

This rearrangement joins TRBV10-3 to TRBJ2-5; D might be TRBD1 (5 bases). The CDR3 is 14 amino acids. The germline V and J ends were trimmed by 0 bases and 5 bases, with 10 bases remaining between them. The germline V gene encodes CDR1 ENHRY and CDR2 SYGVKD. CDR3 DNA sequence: TGTGCCATCAGTGAGTCTACAGGTTGGGAGACCCAGTACTTC. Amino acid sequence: CAISESTGWETQYF.

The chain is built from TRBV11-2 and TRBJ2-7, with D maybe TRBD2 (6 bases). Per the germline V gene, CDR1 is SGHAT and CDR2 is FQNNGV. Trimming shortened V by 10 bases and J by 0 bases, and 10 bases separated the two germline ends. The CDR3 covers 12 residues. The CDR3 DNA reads TGTGCCACGGGAGTTACCTCCTACGAGCAGTACTTC. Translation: CATGVTSYEQYF.

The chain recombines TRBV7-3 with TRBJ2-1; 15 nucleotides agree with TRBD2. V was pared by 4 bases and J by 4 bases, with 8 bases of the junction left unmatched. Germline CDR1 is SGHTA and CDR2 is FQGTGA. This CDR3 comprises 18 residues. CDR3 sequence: CASSSQGLAGGRYNEQFF. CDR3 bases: TGTGCCAGCAGCTCGCAAGGACTAGCGGGGGGGCGGTACAATGAGCAGTTCTTC.